The TCR beta chain described here comes from a study of a mutant IDH1 vaccine in newly diagnosed glioma (dated by TCRdb to the early 2020s). In terms of the full investigation: Across visits V03 through V10, patients got a total of eight vaccinations, given in weeks 1, 3, 5, 7, 11, 15, 19 and 23. In the chemotherapy-containing groups, vaccination started alongside temozolomide cycles, whereas in patients who had radiotherapy alone it started 4-6 weeks after radiotherapy. Of the roughly 31 treated patients, around 62% were male and 37.5% were female, and the mean age was approximately 40 years. Before enrollment, most patients had been given radiochemotherapy with temozolomide as standard therapy, while the rest had received either radiotherapy alone or temozolomide alone. Peripheral blood samples were drawn at six visits, namely V03 (baseline), V05, V07, V10, V12 and V13. Longitudinal TCRB deep sequencing was performed for 25 to 30 treated patients wherever samples were available for exploratory analyses.

Deletion took 3 bases off V and 1 base off J, with a span of 10 bases between the germline ends. CDR1 and CDR2 are drawn from the germline V gene: SGDLS, YYNGEE. Taken from cysteine to phenylalanine, the CDR3 has 14 residues. Only CDR3 DNA remains: 42 bases, in frame from the first base. Comment on this clone: It has no known antigen specificity. There are no base qualities to consult, and no much larger clone falls within one base.

What this sample's time point label stands for: week 11, during vaccination. Every vaccine dose consisted of 300 ug of a 20-mer mutant IDH1 peptide in Montanide, administered subcutaneously together with topical imiquimod. All donors had newly diagnosed IDH1-mutant astrocytomas of WHO grade 3 or 4 that showed loss of nuclear ATRX. The samples were drawn from NOA16, a multicentre, single-arm, open-label phase I trial in Germany that tested a mutant IDH1 peptide vaccine in humans for the first time. Genomic DNA for TCRB sequencing was extracted from EDTA blood using the DNeasy Blood and Tissue Kit. The research as a whole found: No apparent relationship was observed between pseudoprogression and alterations in the top peripheral T cell clonotypes detected by TCRB sequencing. It was noted by the authors that analyses of patient blood samples could not be reproduced owing to sample limitations. PBMC samples for TCRB deep sequencing were selected based on availability. Immune responses induced by the vaccine were seen in roughly 95% of patients across multiple MHC alleles.

Library prep was done by the immunoSEQ multiplex PCR assay. Rearranged TCR beta chain sequences were amplified with the hsTCRB Kit following the manufacturer's protocol. An Illumina MiSeq was used to sequence the TCRB libraries. Regarding the original processing steps: The proprietary platform of the kit vendor was used for demultiplexing, trimming and gene mapping. The immuneACCESS repertoire file appears here via TCRdb, limited to in-frame rearrangements. These files lack a portion of the clones; in checked studies, under half of the deficit traces to unresolved V genes, and the cause of the others is not known. That table furnishes V, J and clone size, whereas the DNA furnished D and trimming. Across this sample there are about 60,000 clones, with approximately 80% seen only once. The ten biggest clones cover 3.6% of the sample.

The sample here was PBMCs, taken from a glioma patient whose treatment included an IDH1 peptide vaccine. This sequence was found in a man aged 30 to 45 with glioma. The V gene is TRBV9 and the J gene is TRBJ1-1; TRBD1 could be the D gene, as 5 bases match. The DNA sequence reads TGTGCCAGCAGCGATGACGGGGGGAACACTGAAGCTTTCTTT. Its translation reads: CASSDDGGNTEAFF.